A single sample is the source of the 7 T cell receptor beta chains below, sequenced in a study of Tregs in tolerant kidney transplant recipients. TCRdb's table, derived via immunoSEQ multiplex PCR, lists solely in-frame clones and lacks some. The sample totals 15,000 or so clones. The nonmyeloablative bone marrow transplants came from related graft donors, with transient mixed chimerism. Sequenced material: CD8+ T cells from blood (PBMCs), taken 6 months after the transplant. The receptor source for this set is a human patient who received a combined kidney and bone marrow transplant. Some T cells here may be from the graft donor.

Points on this clone: Read data end 3 residues before the CDR3 end; the end is taken from the germline J gene. This chain links TRBV11-2 with TRBJ2-3, with D possibly being TRBD2 (6 bases). CDR3 length: 15 amino acids. V lost 5 bases, J lost 2 bases, and 14 bases lay in between. The germline V gene has CDR1 SGHAT and CDR2 FQNNGV. The CDR3 sequence: CASSPGGDHTDTQYF. The DNA read from the CDR3 is TGTGCCAGCAGCCCGGGCGGGGACCACACAGATACG.

A note on this clone: From the germline J gene comes the end of the CDR3, since the read stops 3 residues before it. V gene TRBV5-4 combines with J gene TRBJ2-7; TRBD1 aligns across 11 bases. The CDR3 is 15 amino acids. J gave up 6 bases and V 2 bases, and 7 bases lay outside the gene matches. CDR1 and CDR2 (germline): SGHNT, YYREEE (reference sequence). The CDR3 loop is CASSLKRGQGAEQYF. The CDR3 DNA, read in part, is TGTGCCAGCAGCTTAAAAAGAGGACAGGGGGCCGAG.

Comments on this clone: The read ends 3 residues early relative to the CDR3; the germline J gene fills the gap. The chain joins TRBV12-3 or TRBV12-4 to TRBJ2-4, with no clear D. CDR3 size: 15 residues. The ends were cut back, 1 base at V and 0 bases at J, with 7 bases in the middle. The CDR3 sequence is CASSLVNLAKNIQYF. The part of the CDR3 DNA that was read is TGTGCCAGCAGTTTAGTAAACTTAGCCAAAAACATT.

About this clone itself: The read stops 3 residues short of the end of the CDR3; the missing end is completed from the germline J gene. V gene TRBV29-1 combines with J gene TRBJ2-1; possible D gene TRBD1, 6 bases. Germline CDR1 reads SQVTM; CDR2 reads ANQGSEA. Trimming stripped 6 bases from V and 3 bases from J, with 18 bases between. This CDR3 is built from 15 residues. Incomplete CDR3 DNA: TGCAGCGTCGAATGGACAGATAGTTTCTACAATGAG. Protein sequence: CSVEWTDSFYNE. In full, the CDR3 reads CSVEWTDSFYNEQFF.

On this clone: The read comes to an end 3 residues before the CDR3 does, leaving the germline J gene to fill in the end. The chain recombines TRBV5-1 with TRBJ2-2, with 10 bases aligning to TRBD2. V shed 2 bases, J shed 0 bases, and the junction held 1 base outside the gene matches. This CDR3 contains 16 residues. Germline CDR1 is SGHRS and CDR2 is YFSETQ. The sequenced CDR3 bases are TGCGCCAGCAGCTTTGGACTAGCGGCGAACACCGGGGAG. Residues: CASSFGLAANTGE. From start to end, the CDR3 is CASSFGLAANTGELFF. Full variable domain (rest looked up from reference TRBV5-1 and TRBJ2-2): KAGVTQTPRYLIKTRGQQVTLSCSPISGHRSVSWYQQTPGQGLQFLFEYFSETQRNKGNFPGRFSGRQFSNSRSEMNVSTLELGDSALYLCASSFGLAANTGELFFGEGSRLTVL.

About this clone: The read terminates 3 residues ahead of where the CDR3 ends, so the germline J gene completes it. This chain connects TRBV7-9 to TRBJ2-7, with a weak D call TRBD2 (6 bases). The germline V and J ends were trimmed by 5 bases and 0 bases, with 8 bases remaining between them. This CDR3 comprises 13 residues. Germline lookup yields CDR1 SEHNR and CDR2 FQNEAQ (reference sequence). The CDR3 loop is CASSGGNSYEQYF. CDR3 bases read: TGTGCCAGCAGCGGCGGGAACTCCTACGAG. The full variable domain, rest sourced from reference TRBV7-9 and TRBJ2-7, is DTGVSQNPRHKITKRGQNVTFRCDPISEHNRLYWYRQTLGQGPEFLTYFQNEAQLEKSRLLSDRFSAERPKGSFSTLEIQRTEQGDSAMYLCASSGGNSYEQYFGPGTRLTVT.

As for this clone: The DNA ends 3 residues before the CDR3 does, and the rest of the CDR3 is filled in from the germline J gene. The chain is built from TRBV7-9 and TRBJ2-7, with 7 bases lining up with TRBD1. The CDR3 is made up of 15 amino acids. Germline V CDR1 and CDR2: SEHNR, FQNEAQ (reference sequence). V lost 5 bases and J lost 4; bases outside the gene matches: 11. The chain's CDR3 is CASSPRRTGGYEQYF. CDR3 bases read: TGTGCCAGCAGCCCACGTAGGACAGGAGGATACGAG.